This paragraph covers one T cell receptor beta chain sequence. These data belong to a study of blood T cell repertoires in COVID-19. About the research overall: Sites in the United States, Italy and Spain provided acute and convalescent COVID-19 samples. PBMCs, B-cell-depleted T cells, or T cells were the source of the cDNA or gDNA that made up the material.

As processed by the authors: The authors estimated nucleated cell counts from reference gene primer amplification. Clones were sequenced by immunoSEQ multiplex PCR, and TCRdb holds only the in-frame ones, with some missing. Clone size and V and J calls were adopted from that table, with D and trimming inferred from the DNA. This table has 200,000 to 250,000 clones, approximately 86% appearing once. The TCR was taken from a man at least 80 years old with acute or convalescent COVID-19. Sequencing was performed on peripheral blood.

The CDR3 loop is CASSLGFEGPGYTF. CDR3 DNA: TGCGCCAGCAGCTTGGGATTCGAGGGCCCCGGCTACACCTTC. The rearrangement uses TRBV5-1 and TRBJ1-2; D is unclear. Trimming cost V 0 bases and J 8 bases, with 14 bases left between them. CDR3 size: 14 residues. From germline, CDR1 is SGHRS and CDR2 YFSETQ.